This record covers a single T cell receptor beta chain. Its binding antigen is unknown. The input lacks base qualities; no much larger clone sits a single base away. This sample was included in a study of beta chain features in type 1 diabetes (dated by TCRdb to between 2017 and 2018). Background for the entire study: No differences in mean age, gender distribution, total cell number or subset yield were found between patients and healthy donors. Naive and central memory subsets were obtained from all 30 or so donors, but regulatory and stem cell-like memory subsets were isolated from only 8 patients and roughly 8 healthy donors. The study compared the TCRB repertoires of sorted circulating CD4+ T cell subsets in recently diagnosed type 1 diabetes patients with those in matched healthy donors. A total of around 110,000,000 sorted cells were examined across all samples, and RNA yield correlated strongly with the number of cells per subset. Results the study describes overall, beyond this receptor: Naive, central memory and regulatory TCRB repertoires appeared more similar among patients than among healthy donors. In all four CD4+ subsets, TCRB CDR3 length was moderately but significantly shorter in type 1 diabetes patients. Patients with type 1 diabetes made fewer insertions and deleted more nucleotides at VDJ recombination sites, implying thymic rearrangement abnormalities. Because the HLA sub-analyses included only small numbers of individuals, any influence of HLA type on TCRB rearrangement was left unresolved. PCR may preferentially amplify shorter templates, but because patient and control samples were amplified and corrected together, any resulting skew would affect both groups equally. Sequencing cDNA rather than genomic DNA could over-represent highly expressing activated cells, although activation and CD3 levels did not differ between groups.

The CDR1 and CDR2 encoded by the germline V gene are MDHEN and SYDVKM. Trimming takes 3 bases from V and 2 bases from J, and the germline ends sit 17 bases apart. Counted from cysteine to phenylalanine, this CDR3 has 16 amino acids. Of all the DNA, just the CDR3 is kept, 48 bases in frame from base 1. All of the isolated RNA was reverse transcribed with the High Capacity cDNA Reverse Transcription Kit, so expressed TCRB transcripts were sequenced. Deep immunoSEQ sequencing was applied to naive, central memory and regulatory T cell samples, giving an average of around 3.4 million total reads per sample. Sorted cells were lysed in RLT buffer, and RNA was extracted using DNase-treated RNeasy Micro or Mini kits according to cell number. Each cell subset was processed separately to prevent cross-contamination, with patient and healthy donor samples processed together. TCRB sequences were amplified from cDNA with the immunoSEQ multiplex PCR, producing 87-bp fragments spanning the CDR3 region. Amplicons were sequenced on the Illumina HiSeq platform. Turning to the authors' computational methods: Synthetic template baselines were used to correct PCR bias computationally, reads within Hamming distance 2 were collapsed together, and singletons that could not be merged were discarded. Reads were aligned to IMGT to assign V, D and J genes, CDR3 length, and insertions or deletions at six rearrangement sites. Within each subset, clonotype counts were normalized to sorted cell number, and only after that were true diversity and Gini coefficients computed with the tcR R package. The overlap coefficient, calculated on TCRB nucleotide sequences, was used to quantify repertoire sharing. As a proxy for the pre-selection repertoire, out-of-frame TCRB sequences from naive cells were analyzed. TCRdb obtained this table from immuneACCESS and retained in-frame rearrangements with V and J assigned. These tables miss some clones; where compared with another copy, unresolved V genes account for less than half of the shortfall, and the remainder is unexplained. The V and J calls and clone size were taken over from that table, and D and trimming were inferred from the DNA. The sample includes hundreds of thousands of clones, with roughly 13% observed a single time. The ten largest clones capture 0.035% to 0.04% of the sample.

Each donor gave one peripheral blood draw, roughly 0.11 L on average, collected into heparinised tubes. A BD FACSAria II and a panel including CD45RO, CCR7, CD25, CD127, CD95 and CD27 were used to sort naive, central memory, regulatory and stem cell-like memory CD4+ T cells. Every sorted population had a purity above 95%. PBMCs were isolated immediately by Lymphoprep density gradient centrifugation and stained directly without culture. So that batch effects would be minimized, each experiment stained and sorted samples in pairs, pairing one healthy donor with one patient. The chain is assembled from TRBV28 and TRBJ2-7; a tentative D call is TRBD2 (5 bases match). The clonotype originates from a man between 18 and 35 years old with type 1 diabetes. Material for sequencing was naive CD4+ T cells from blood. Interpreted using the paper, the cell subset or site label stands for: true naive CD4+ T cells. CDR3 loop: CASSFRSGPNPYEQYF. The DNA sequence is given as TGTGCCAGCAGTTTCCGGAGCGGACCAAATCCCTACGAGCAGTACTTC.